This T cell receptor beta chain comes out of a study of blood T cell repertoires in COVID-19. Across the whole study: The United States, Italy and Spain provided the acute and convalescent COVID-19 samples. The analysed material was cDNA or gDNA that came from T cells, B-cell-depleted T cells, or PBMCs.

As processed by the authors: Amplification of reference gene primers was used by the study to estimate nucleated cell counts. Produced via immunoSEQ multiplex PCR; TCRdb's table is partial and in-frame only. V and J calls and clone size are given by that table; D and trimming were obtained from the DNA. The table includes under 85,000 clones, around 80% detected once. The CDR3 length is 17 residues. Germline trimming cut 1 base from V and 3 bases from J; bases unmatched to any gene: 9. Germline V gives CDR1 LNHNV, CDR2 YYDKDF (reference sequence). This clonotype was sampled from an older man with active or convalescent COVID-19. This chain joins TRBV15 and TRBJ2-3; 8 bases match TRBD2. The sequencing sample was made of peripheral blood. The CDR3 DNA reads TGTGCCACCAGCAGAGGTCAGACGGGGGGGTGGACAGATACGCAGTATTTT. Its translation is CATSRGQTGGWTDTQYF. The entire variable domain, with the rest obtained from reference TRBV15 and TRBJ2-3, is as follows: DAMVIQNPRYQVTQFGKPVTLSCSQTLNHNVMYWYQQKSSQAPKLLFHYYDKDFNNEADTPDNFQSRRPNTSFCFLDIRSPGLGDTAMYLCATSRGQTGGWTDTQYFGPGTRLTVL.